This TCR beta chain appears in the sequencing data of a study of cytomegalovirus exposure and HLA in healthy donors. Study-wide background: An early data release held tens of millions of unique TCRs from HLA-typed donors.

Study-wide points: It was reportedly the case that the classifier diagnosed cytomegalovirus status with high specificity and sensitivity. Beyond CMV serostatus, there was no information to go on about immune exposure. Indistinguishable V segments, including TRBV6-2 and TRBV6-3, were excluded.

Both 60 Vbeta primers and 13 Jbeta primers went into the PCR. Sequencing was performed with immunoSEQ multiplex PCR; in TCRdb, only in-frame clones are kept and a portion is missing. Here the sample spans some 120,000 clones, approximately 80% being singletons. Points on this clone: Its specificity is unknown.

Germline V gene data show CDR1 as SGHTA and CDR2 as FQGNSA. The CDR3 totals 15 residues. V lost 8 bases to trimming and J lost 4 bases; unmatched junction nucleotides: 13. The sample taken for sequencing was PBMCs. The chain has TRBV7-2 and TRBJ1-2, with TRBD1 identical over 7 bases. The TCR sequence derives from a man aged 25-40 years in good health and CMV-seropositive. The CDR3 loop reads CASLSWTGIIYGYTF. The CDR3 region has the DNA TGTGCCAGCTTATCCTGGACAGGAATAATCTATGGCTACACCTTC.